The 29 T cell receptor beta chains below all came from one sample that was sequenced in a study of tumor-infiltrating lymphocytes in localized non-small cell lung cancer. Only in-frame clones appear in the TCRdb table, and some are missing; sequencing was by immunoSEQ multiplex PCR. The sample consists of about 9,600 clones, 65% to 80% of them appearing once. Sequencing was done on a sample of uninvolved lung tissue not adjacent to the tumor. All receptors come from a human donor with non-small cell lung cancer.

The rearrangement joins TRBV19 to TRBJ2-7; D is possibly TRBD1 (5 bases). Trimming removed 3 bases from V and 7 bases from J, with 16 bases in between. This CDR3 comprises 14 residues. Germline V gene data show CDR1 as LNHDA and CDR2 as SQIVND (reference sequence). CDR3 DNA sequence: TGTGCCAGTAGTATGTATCAGGGCCTCTCGGAGCAGTACTTC. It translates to CASSMYQGLSEQYF.

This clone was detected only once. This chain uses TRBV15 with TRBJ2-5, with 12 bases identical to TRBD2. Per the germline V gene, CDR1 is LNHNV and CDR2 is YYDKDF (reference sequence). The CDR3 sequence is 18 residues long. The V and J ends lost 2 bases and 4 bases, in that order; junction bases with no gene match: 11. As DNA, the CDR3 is TGTGCCACCAGCAGACCTGGGACTAGCGGGCCCAGGGGAGAGACCCAGTACTTC. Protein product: CATSRPGTSGPRGETQYF.

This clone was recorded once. This CDR3 is CAWSVGYEQYF. For the CDR3, the DNA is TGTGCCTGGAGTGTAGGGTACGAGCAGTACTTC. The chain couples TRBV30 to TRBJ2-7, with D hard to call. This CDR3 contains 11 residues. Trimming removed 0 bases at V and 4 bases at J, with 4 bases between. Germline V gene data show CDR1 as GTSNPN and CDR2 as SVGIG (reference sequence).

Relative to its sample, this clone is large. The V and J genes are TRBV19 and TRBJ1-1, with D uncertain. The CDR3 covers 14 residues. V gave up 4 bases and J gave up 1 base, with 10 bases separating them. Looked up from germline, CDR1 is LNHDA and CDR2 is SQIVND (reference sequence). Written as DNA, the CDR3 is TGTGCCAGTAGTACCCCGACCGGGAACACTGAAGCTTTCTTT. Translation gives CASSTPTGNTEAFF.

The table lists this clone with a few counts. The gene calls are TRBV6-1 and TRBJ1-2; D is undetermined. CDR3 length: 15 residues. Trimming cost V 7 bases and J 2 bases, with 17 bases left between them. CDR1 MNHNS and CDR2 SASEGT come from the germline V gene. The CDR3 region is CASTPRERQNYGYTF. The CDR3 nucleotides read TGTGCCAGCACCCCTAGGGAGCGGCAGAACTATGGCTACACCTTC.

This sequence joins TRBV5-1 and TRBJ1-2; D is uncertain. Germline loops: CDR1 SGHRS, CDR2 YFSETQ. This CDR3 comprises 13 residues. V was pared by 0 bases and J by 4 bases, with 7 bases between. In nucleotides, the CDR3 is TGCGCCAGCAGCTTGGCCGGGAGCTATGGCTACACCTTC. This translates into CASSLAGSYGYTF. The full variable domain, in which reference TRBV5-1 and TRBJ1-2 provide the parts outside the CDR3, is KAGVTQTPRYLIKTRGQQVTLSCSPISGHRSVSWYQQTPGQGLQFLFEYFSETQRNKGNFPGRFSGRQFSNSRSEMNVSTLELGDSALYLCASSLAGSYGYTFGSGTRLTVV.

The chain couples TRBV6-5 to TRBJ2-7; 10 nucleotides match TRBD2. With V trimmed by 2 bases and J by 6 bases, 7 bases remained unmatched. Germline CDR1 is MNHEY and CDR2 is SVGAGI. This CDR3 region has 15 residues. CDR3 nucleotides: TGTGCCAGCAGTTACGTGGCTAGCGGGGGTCCCGAGCAGTACTTC. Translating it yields CASSYVASGGPEQYF.

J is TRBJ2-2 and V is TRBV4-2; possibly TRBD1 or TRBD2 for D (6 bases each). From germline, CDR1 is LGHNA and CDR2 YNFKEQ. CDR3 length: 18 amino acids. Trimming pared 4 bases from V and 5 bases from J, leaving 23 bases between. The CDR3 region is CASSPSVGGGLATGELFF. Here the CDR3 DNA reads TGTGCCAGCAGCCCATCCGTCGGGGGCGGGTTGGCGACCGGGGAGCTGTTTTTT.

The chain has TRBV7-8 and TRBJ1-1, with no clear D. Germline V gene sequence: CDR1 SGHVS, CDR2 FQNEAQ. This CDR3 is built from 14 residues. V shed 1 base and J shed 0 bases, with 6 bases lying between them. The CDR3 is CASSLGSLNTEAFF. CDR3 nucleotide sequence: TGTGCCAGCAGCTTAGGCAGCTTGAACACTGAAGCTTTCTTT. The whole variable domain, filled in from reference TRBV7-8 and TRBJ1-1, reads GAGVSQSPRYKVAKRGQDVALRCDPISGHVSLFWYQQALGQGPEFLTYFQNEAQLDKSGLPSDRFFAERPEGSVSTLKIQRTQQEDSAVYLCASSLGSLNTEAFFGQGTRLTVV.

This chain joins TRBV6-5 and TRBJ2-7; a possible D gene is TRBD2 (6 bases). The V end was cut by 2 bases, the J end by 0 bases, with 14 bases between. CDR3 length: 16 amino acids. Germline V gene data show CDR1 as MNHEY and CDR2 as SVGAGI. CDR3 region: CASSYGLSGGSYEQYF. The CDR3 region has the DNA TGTGCCAGCAGTTACGGACTTAGCGGAGGCTCCTACGAGCAGTACTTC.

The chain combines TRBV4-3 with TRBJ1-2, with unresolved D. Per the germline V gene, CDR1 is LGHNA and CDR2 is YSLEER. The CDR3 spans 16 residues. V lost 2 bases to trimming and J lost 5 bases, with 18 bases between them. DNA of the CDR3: TGCGCCAGCAGCCAAATAGGGAAGGGCGTCAAGTATGGCTACACCTTC. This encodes CASSQIGKGVKYGYTF.

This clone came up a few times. DNA of the CDR3: TGCGCCAGCAGCTTGGGACCGGACAGGGGCAACACTGAAGCTTTCTTT. Residues: CASSLGPDRGNTEAFF. The chain has TRBV5-1 and TRBJ1-1; TRBD1 matches 9 bases. The V segment lost 0 bases and the J segment 2 bases; nucleotides outside the gene matches: 5. This CDR3 region has 16 residues. Per the germline V gene, CDR1 is SGHRS and CDR2 is YFSETQ.

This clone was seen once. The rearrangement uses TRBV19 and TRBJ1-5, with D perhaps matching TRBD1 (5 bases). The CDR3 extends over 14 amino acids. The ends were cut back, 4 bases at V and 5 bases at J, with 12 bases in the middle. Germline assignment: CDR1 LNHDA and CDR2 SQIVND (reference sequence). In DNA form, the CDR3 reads TGTGCCAGTAGTAATACTGGGGGTGATCAGCCCCAGCATTTT. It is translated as CASSNTGGDQPQHF.

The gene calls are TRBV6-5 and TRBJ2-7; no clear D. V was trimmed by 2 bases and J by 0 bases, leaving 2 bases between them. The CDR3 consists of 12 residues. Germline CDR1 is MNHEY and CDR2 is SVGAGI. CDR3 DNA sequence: TGTGCCAGCAGTTACAGCTCCTACGAGCAGTACTTC. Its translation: CASSYSSYEQYF.

The CDR3 loop reads CASSFQGGSRGKSEQYF. The CDR3 DNA reads TGTGCCAGCAGTTTCCAGGGGGGTTCCAGGGGAAAGTCCGAGCAGTACTTC. V usage is TRBV28 and J usage is TRBJ2-7; tentatively, D is TRBD1 (7 bases). This CDR3 is 17 amino acids long. The V and J ends lost 3 bases and 6 bases respectively, with 24 bases between them. Per the germline V gene, CDR1 is MDHEN and CDR2 is SYDVKM.

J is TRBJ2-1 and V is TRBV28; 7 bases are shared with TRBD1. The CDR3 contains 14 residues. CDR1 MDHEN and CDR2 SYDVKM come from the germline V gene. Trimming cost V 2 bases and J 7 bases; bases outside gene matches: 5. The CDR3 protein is CASSLEGARNEQFF. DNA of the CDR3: TGTGCCAGCAGTTTAGAGGGGGCGAGGAATGAGCAGTTCTTC.

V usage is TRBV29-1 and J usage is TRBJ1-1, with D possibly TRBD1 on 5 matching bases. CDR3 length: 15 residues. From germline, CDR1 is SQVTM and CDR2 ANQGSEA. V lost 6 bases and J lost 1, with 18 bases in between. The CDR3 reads CSVRNTGLGNTEAFF. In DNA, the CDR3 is TGCAGCGTGCGAAATACAGGACTCGGGAACACTGAAGCTTTCTTT.

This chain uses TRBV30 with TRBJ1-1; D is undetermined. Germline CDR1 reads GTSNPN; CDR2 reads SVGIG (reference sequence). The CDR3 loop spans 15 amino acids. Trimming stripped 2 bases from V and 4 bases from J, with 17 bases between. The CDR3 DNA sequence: TGTGCCTGGAGTTCTTTACAAGGATCATTCACTGAAGCTTTCTTT. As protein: CAWSSLQGSFTEAFF. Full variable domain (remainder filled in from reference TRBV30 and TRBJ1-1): SQTIHQWPATLVQPVGSPLSLECTVEGTSNPNLYWYRQAAGRGLQLLFYSVGIGQISSEVPQNLSASRPQDRQFILSSKKLLLSDSGFYLCAWSSLQGSFTEAFFGQGTRLTVV.

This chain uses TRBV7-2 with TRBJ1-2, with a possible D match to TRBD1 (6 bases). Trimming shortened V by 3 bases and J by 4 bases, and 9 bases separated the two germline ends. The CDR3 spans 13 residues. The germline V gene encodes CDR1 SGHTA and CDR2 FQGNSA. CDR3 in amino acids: CASSFLDSYGYTF. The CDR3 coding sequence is TGTGCCAGCAGCTTTCTGGACAGCTATGGCTACACCTTC.

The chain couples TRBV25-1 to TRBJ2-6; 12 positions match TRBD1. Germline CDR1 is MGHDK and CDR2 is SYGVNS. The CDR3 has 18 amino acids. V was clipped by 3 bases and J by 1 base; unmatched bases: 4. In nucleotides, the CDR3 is TGTGCCAGCAGTGAGGGGGACAGGGGGCGGTCTGGGGCCAACGTCCTGACTTTC. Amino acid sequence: CASSEGDRGRSGANVLTF.

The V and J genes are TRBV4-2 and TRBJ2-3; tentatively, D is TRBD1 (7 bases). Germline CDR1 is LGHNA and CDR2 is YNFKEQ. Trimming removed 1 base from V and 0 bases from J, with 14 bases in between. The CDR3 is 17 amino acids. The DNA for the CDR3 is TGTGCCAGCAGCCAAGCGACAGGGAGGTTTAGCACAGATACGCAGTATTTT. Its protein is CASSQATGRFSTDTQYF.

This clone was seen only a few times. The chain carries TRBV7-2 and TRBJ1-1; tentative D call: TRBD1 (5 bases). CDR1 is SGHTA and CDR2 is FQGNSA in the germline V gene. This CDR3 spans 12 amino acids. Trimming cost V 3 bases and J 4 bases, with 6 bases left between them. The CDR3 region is CASSLRGTEAFF. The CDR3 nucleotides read TGTGCCAGCAGCTTGAGGGGCACTGAAGCTTTCTTT.

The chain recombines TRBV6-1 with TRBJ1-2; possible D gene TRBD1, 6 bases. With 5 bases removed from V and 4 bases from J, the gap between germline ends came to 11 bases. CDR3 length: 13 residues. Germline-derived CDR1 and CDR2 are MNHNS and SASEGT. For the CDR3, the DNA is TGTGCCAGCAGTTTGGGGGCGGCCTATGGCTACACCTTC. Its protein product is CASSLGAAYGYTF.

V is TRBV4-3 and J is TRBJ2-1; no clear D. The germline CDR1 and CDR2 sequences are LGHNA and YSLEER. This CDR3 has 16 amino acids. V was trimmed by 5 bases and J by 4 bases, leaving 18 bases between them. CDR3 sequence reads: CASSSTWRSIYNEQFF. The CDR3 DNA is TGCGCCAGCAGCAGTACGTGGCGGTCAATTTACAATGAGCAGTTCTTC.

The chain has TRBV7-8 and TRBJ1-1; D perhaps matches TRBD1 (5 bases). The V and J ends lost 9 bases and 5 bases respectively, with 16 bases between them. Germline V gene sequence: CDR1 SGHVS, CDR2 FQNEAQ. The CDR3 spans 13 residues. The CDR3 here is CASHRGRQTEAFF. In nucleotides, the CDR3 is TGTGCCAGTCACCGGGGAAGACAGACTGAAGCTTTCTTT.

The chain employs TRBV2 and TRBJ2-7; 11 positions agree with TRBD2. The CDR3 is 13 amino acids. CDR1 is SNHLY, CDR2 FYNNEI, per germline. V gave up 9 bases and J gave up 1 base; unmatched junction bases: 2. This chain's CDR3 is CASSSGGSYEQYF. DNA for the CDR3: TGTGCCAGTTCTAGCGGGGGGTCCTACGAGCAGTACTTC. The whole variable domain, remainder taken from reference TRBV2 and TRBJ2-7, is EPEVTQTPSHQVTQMGQEVILRCVPISNHLYFYWYRQILGQKVEFLVSFYNNEISEKSEIFDDQFSVERPDGSNFTLKIRSTKLEDSAMYFCASSSGGSYEQYFGPGTRLTVT.

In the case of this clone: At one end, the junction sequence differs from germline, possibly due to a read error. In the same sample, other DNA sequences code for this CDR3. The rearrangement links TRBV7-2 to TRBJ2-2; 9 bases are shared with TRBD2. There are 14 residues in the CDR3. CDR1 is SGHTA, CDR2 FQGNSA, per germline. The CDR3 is CASSLAGPSGELFF. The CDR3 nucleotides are TGTGCCAGCAGCTTAGCGGGACCTAGCGGGGAGTTGTTTTTT.

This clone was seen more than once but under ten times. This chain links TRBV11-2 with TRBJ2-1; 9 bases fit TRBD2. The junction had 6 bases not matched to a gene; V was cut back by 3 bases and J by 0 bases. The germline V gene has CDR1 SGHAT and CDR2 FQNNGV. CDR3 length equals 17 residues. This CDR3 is CASSLAGGQSSYNEQFF. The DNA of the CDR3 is TGTGCCAGCAGCTTGGCGGGAGGGCAGAGCTCCTACAATGAGCAGTTCTTC.

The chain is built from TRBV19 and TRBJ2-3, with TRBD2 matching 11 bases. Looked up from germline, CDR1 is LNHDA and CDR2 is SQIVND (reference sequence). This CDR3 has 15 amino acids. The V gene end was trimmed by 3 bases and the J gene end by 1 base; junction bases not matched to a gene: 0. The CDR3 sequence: CASSMGLAGTDTQYF. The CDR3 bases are TGTGCCAGTAGTATGGGACTAGCGGGCACAGATACGCAGTATTTT.